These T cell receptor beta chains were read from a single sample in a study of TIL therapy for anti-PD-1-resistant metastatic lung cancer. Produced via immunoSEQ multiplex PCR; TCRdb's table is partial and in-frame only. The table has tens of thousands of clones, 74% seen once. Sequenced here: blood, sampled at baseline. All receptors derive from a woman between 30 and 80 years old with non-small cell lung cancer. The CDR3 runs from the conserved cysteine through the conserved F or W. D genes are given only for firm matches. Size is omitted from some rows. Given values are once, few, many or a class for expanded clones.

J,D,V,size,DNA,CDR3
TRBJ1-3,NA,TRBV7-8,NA,TGTGCCAGCAGCTGGGACGCCTCTGGAAACACCATATATTTT,CASSWDASGNTIYF
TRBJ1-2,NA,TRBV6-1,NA,TGTGCCAGCAGTCCCTCCCAGCGGGCCGACTATGGCTACACCTTC,CASSPSQRADYGYTF
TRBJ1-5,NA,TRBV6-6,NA,TGTGCCAGCAGTTACACCGGAGGGGTCAATCAGCCCCAGCATTTT,CASSYTGGVNQPQHF
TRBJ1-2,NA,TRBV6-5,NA,TGTGCCAGCAGGGAAGTAGGTTCTTATGGCTACACCTTC,CASREVGSYGYTF
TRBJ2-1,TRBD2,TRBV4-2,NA,TGTGCCAGCAGCCAACCTCGGACTAGCCGCGCCTACAATGAGCAGTTCTTC,CASSQPRTSRAYNEQFF
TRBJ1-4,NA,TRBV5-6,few,TGTGCCAGCAGCGAGTTGGGGCTTGCAACTAATGAAAAACTGTTTTTT,CASSELGLATNEKLFF
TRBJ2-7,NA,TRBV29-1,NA,TGCAGCGTAGTTGTGTCAGCGGACGAGCAGTACTTC,CSVVVSADEQYF
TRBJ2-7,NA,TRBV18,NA,TGTGCCAGCTCACCCAGGAGGGGGTACGAGCAGTACTTC,CASSPRRGYEQYF
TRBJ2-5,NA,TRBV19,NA,TGTGCCAGTAGATCCTCGACTGGGGGCCGGGAGACCCAGTACTTC,CASRSSTGGRETQYF
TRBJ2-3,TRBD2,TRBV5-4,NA,TGTGCCAGCAGCGATAGCGGGAGGCCCACAGATACGCAGTATTTT,CASSDSGRPTDTQYF
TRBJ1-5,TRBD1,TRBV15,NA,TGTGCCACCAGCGAAGGGGGCGGGTATCAGCCCCAGCATTTT,CATSEGGGYQPQHF
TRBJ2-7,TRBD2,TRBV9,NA,TGTGCCAGCAGCCTCGGGACTAGCGCCTCCTACGAGCAGTACTTC,CASSLGTSASYEQYF
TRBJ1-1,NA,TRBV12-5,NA,TGTGCTAGTGGTATAGGGGCGGGGAACACTGAAGCTTTCTTT,CASGIGAGNTEAFF
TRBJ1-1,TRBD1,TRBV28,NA,TGTGCCAGCAGTTTATCGACAGGGAGGAAGACTGAAGCTTTCTTT,CASSLSTGRKTEAFF
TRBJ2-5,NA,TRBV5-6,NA,TGTGCCAGCAGCGGCTTGAGGTCGGCAGGAGAGACCCAGTACTTC,CASSGLRSAGETQYF
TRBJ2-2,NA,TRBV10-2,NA,TGCGCCAGCAGTGAGTCGATTTTGTCCGGAGCGAACACCGGGGAGCTGTTTTTT,CASSESILSGANTGELFF
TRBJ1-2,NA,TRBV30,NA,TGTGCCTGGAGGTCGACACCAACTAACTATGGCTACACCTTC,CAWRSTPTNYGYTF
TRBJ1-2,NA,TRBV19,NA,TGTGCCAGTAGTAATGACAAATACGGTGGCTACACCTTC,CASSNDKYGGYTF
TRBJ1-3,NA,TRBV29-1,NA,TGCAGCGTTGAAGATAGGAGGTCTGGAAACACCATATATTTT,CSVEDRRSGNTIYF
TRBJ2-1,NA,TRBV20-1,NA,TGCAGTGCTTTAGAGGGGAATGAGCAGTTCTTC,CSALEGNEQFF
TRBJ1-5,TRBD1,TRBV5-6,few,TGTGCCAGCAGCGCACAGGGGGTGGGCAATCAGCCCCAGCATTTT,CASSAQGVGNQPQHF
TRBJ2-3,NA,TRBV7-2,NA,TGTGCCAGCAGTTCGGACAGACCTTTCACAGATACGCAGTATTTT,CASSSDRPFTDTQYF
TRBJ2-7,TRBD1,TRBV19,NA,TGTGCCACAACAGGGGGCCTCTACGAGCAGTACTTC,CATTGGLYEQYF
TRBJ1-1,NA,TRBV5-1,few,TGCGCCAGCAGCCTAGGGGGGGGCCCCACTGAAGCTTTCTTT,CASSLGGGPTEAFF
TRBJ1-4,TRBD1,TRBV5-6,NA,TGTGCCAGCAGCTTGGGGAGGGGGCGCCATGAAAAACTGTTTTTT,CASSLGRGRHEKLFF
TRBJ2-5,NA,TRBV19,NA,TGTGCCAGTAGTATCCGCGACGCAGGGGTGGAGACCCAGTACTTC,CASSIRDAGVETQYF
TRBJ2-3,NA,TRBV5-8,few,TGTGCCAGCAGCTTGGATGCCAGCACAGATACGCAGTATTTT,CASSLDASTDTQYF
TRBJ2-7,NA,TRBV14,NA,TGTGCCAGCAGCCAAATGGGCTCCTACGAGCAGTACTTC,CASSQMGSYEQYF
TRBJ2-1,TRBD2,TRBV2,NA,TGTGCCAGCAGTGAGCGGGTAGCGGGAAATGAGCAGTTCTTC,CASSERVAGNEQFF
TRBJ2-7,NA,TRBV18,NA,TGTGCCAGCCAAAAGCTTGATTGGGGAAGTACCTACGAGCAGTACTTC,CASQKLDWGSTYEQYF
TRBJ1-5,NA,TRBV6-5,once,TGTGCCAGCAGTCGCCTGGGGGGGATGCAGCCCCAGCATTTT,CASSRLGGMQPQHF
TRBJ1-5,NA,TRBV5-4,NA,TGTGCCAGCAGCGCCCCGTCTCAGCCCCAGCATTTT,CASSAPSQPQHF